The next 20 T cell receptor beta chains were all read from a single sample in a study of T cells of healthy individuals. Using its own MiXCR run on the 5' RACE reads, TCRdb lists one record per CDR3 protein. Of 90,000 to 100,000 distinct CDR3 sequences detected, 17% appear once; the ten largest clones hold 6.2%. All receptors come from a human donor in good health.

This chain joins TRBV15 and TRBJ1-4; 7 bases are shared with TRBD1. The CDR3 length is 14 residues. V lost 1 base, J lost 5 bases, and 1 base stayed unmatched. The germline CDR1 and CDR2 sequences are LNHNV and YYDKDF (reference sequence). The CDR3 DNA is TGTGCCACCAGCAGAGGACAGGGCAATGAAAAACTGTTTTTT. This encodes CATSRGQGNEKLFF.

This clonotype was detected ten times or more. The V gene is TRBV7-3, the J gene TRBJ2-1; no clear D gene. The germline V gene has CDR1 SGHTA and CDR2 FQGTGA. Trimming removed 2 bases at V and 5 bases at J, with 10 bases between. The CDR3 has 14 amino acids. As DNA, the CDR3 is TGTGCCAGCAGCTTAGGTACAGCCAACAATGAGCAGTTCTTC. Its protein product is CASSLGTANNEQFF.

This clonotype was found a few times. The genes are TRBV28 and TRBJ2-5; maybe TRBD2 (6 bases). V dropped 5 bases and J dropped 2 bases, with 12 bases sitting between them. This CDR3 spans 14 amino acids. Germline V gene sequence: CDR1 MDHEN, CDR2 SYDVKM. The CDR3 sequence is CASSIWGEQETQYF. The CDR3, as DNA: TGTGCCAGCAGTATCTGGGGGGAACAAGAGACCCAGTACTTC. Drawing the rest from reference TRBV28 and TRBJ2-5, the complete variable domain is DVKVTQSSRYLVKRTGEKVFLECVQDMDHENMFWYRQDPGLGLRLIYFSYDVKMKEKGDIPEGYSVSREKKERFSLILESASTNQTSMYLCASSIWGEQETQYFGPGTRLLVL.

The chain joins TRBV6-2 or TRBV6-3 to TRBJ1-1; D gene uncertain. V was clipped by 5 bases and J by 1 base, with 11 bases between them. Germline CDR1 reads MNHEY; CDR2 reads SVGEGT. This CDR3 is 14 amino acids long. CDR3 bases: TGTGCCAGCAGTCTGATCAGGCAGAACACTGAAGCTTTCTTT. This encodes CASSLIRQNTEAFF.

This clonotype was seen many times. The gene calls are TRBV20-1 and TRBJ2-3; D is possibly TRBD2 (6 bases). Germline V gives CDR1 DFQATT, CDR2 SNEGSKA (reference sequence). The V and J ends lost 5 bases and 3 bases respectively, with 15 bases between them. The CDR3 has 14 residues. The CDR3 DNA follows: TGCAGTGCTCGCCTAGGAGGGGCAACAGATACGCAGTATTTT. This sequence encodes CSARLGGATDTQYF.

This clonotype was found a few times. For the CDR3, the DNA is TGTGCCAGCAGCCCCCTCCCGACGGGGACTATCTCCTACGAGCAGTACTTC. Translating it yields CASSPLPTGTISYEQYF. V and J are TRBV2 and TRBJ2-7; 7 nucleotides agree with TRBD2. This CDR3 is 17 amino acids long. V was clipped by 6 bases and J by 0 bases; unmatched bases: 14. The germline gives CDR1 SNHLY, CDR2 FYNNEI. The entire variable domain, with the rest obtained from reference TRBV2 and TRBJ2-7, is as follows: EPEVTQTPSHQVTQMGQEVILRCVPISNHLYFYWYRQILGQKVEFLVSFYNNEISEKSEIFDDQFSVERPDGSNFTLKIRSTKLEDSAMYFCASSPLPTGTISYEQYFGPGTRLTVT.

Many counts were recorded for this clonotype. The chain links TRBV4-3 to TRBJ2-3, with D unresolved. Germline CDR1 LGHNA, CDR2 YSLEER. The CDR3 sequence is 15 residues long. V was clipped by 2 bases and J by 1 base, with 10 bases between them. The DNA for the CDR3 is TGCGCCAGCAGCCAAACCGGGCAGCGCACAGATACGCAGTATTTT. It encodes CASSQTGQRTDTQYF.

This chain links TRBV30 with TRBJ1-1; D ambiguous. Germline CDR1 is GTSNPN and CDR2 is SVGIG (reference sequence). Trimming took off 4 bases at V and 1 base at J, with 7 bases between the two ends. This CDR3 is built from 12 residues. CDR3 sequence reads: CAWNVGNTEAFF. In DNA form, the CDR3 reads TGTGCCTGGAATGTGGGGAACACTGAAGCTTTCTTT.

This clonotype was picked up a small number of times. CDR3 nucleotides: TGTGCCAGCAGCAAGGGACAGGGGATCCGAACTGAAGCTTTCTTT. It yields the protein CASSKGQGIRTEAFF. The J gene is TRBJ1-1, the V gene TRBV5-5, with 10 bases aligning to TRBD1. The CDR3 totals 15 residues. Germline V gene lookup returns CDR1 SGHKS and CDR2 YYEKEE (reference sequence). The ends lost 4 bases at V and 5 bases at J; junction bases unmatched: 8. The full variable domain, with the rest looked up from reference TRBV5-5 and TRBJ1-1, is DAGVTQSPTHLIKTRGQQVTLRCSPISGHKSVSWYQQVLGQGPQFIFQYYEKEERGRGNFPDRFSARQFPNYSSELNVNALLLGDSALYLCASSKGQGIRTEAFFGQGTRLTVV.

The chain links TRBV7-8 to TRBJ2-7; 7 positions agree with TRBD2. Germline assignment: CDR1 SGHVS and CDR2 FQNEAQ. V was pared by 0 bases and J by 7 bases, with 12 bases of the junction left unmatched. This CDR3 is built from 16 residues. The CDR3 protein is CASSLARVAGPPEQYF. In DNA form, the CDR3 reads TGTGCCAGCAGCTTAGCGCGAGTAGCGGGCCCACCGGAGCAGTACTTC.

This clonotype was observed a few times. The chain carries TRBV20-1 and TRBJ2-4; D unresolved. This CDR3 is built from 13 residues. CDR1 is DFQATT and CDR2 is SNEGSKA in the germline V gene (reference sequence). V was pared by 5 bases and J by 9 bases, with 17 bases between. CDR3 DNA: TGCAGTGCTGCCCGGGCCCCGGATCGCATTCAGTACTTC. It translates to CSAARAPDRIQYF.

The CDR3 region has the DNA TGTGCCAGCAGTTCCGTCAGGGGGGATCAGCCCCAGCATTTT. It translates to CASSSVRGDQPQHF. The chain couples TRBV27 to TRBJ1-5, with 7 bases aligning to TRBD1. Germline CDR1 reads MNHEY; CDR2 reads SMNVEV (reference sequence). This CDR3 contains 14 residues. The trim removed 4 bases at V and 5 bases at J, leaving 5 bases unmatched.

The CDR3 loop is CASSVPTYEQYF. DNA of the CDR3: TGTGCCAGCAGCGTGCCAACATACGAGCAGTACTTC. This chain connects TRBV7-9 to TRBJ2-7, with D uncertain. V was trimmed by 5 bases and J by 4 bases, leaving 9 bases between them. In germline, CDR1 is SEHNR, CDR2 FQNEAQ (reference sequence). The CDR3 contains 12 residues.

This clonotype was detected many times. CDR3 sequence reads: CASSLAGRQIYNEQFF. In DNA, the CDR3 is TGTGCCAGCAGCCTAGCGGGACGGCAAATCTACAATGAGCAGTTCTTC. The chain uses TRBV3-1 and TRBJ2-1; 8 positions match TRBD2. With V trimmed by 4 bases and J by 3 bases, 8 bases remained unmatched. Per the germline V gene, CDR1 is LGHDT and CDR2 is YNNKEL (reference sequence). The CDR3 runs 16 residues.

In its sample, this clonotype was seen a few times. The CDR3 nucleotides read TGTGCCAGCAGTTCGGACGGCTACGAGCAGTACTTC. This sequence encodes CASSSDGYEQYF. The rearrangement links TRBV12-3 or TRBV12-4 to TRBJ2-7; D ambiguous. Trimming removed 4 bases from V and 3 bases from J, with 7 bases in between. The CDR3 covers 12 residues.

The chain combines TRBV7-2 with TRBJ2-5; D unresolved. The CDR3 is 14 residues long. Germline CDR1 and CDR2: SGHTA and FQGNSA. V was trimmed by 5 bases and J by 7 bases, leaving 17 bases between them. CDR3 nucleotides: TGTGCCAGCAGCACATACTCCCAGCAGGCGACCCAGTACTTC. The encoded protein is CASSTYSQQATQYF.

The CDR3 nucleotides read TGTGCCAGCAGTCTCGGGACTAGCGGGCCTCGTGGGGAGCAGTACTTC. It translates to CASSLGTSGPRGEQYF. This sequence joins TRBV28 and TRBJ2-7; TRBD2 aligns across 12 bases. V dropped 5 bases and J dropped 7; count of bases not matched to a gene: 12. Germline CDR1 MDHEN, CDR2 SYDVKM. CDR3 size: 16 residues.

The chain employs TRBV6-6 and TRBJ2-1, with 12 positions matching TRBD2. V was pared by 2 bases and J by 8 bases, with 16 bases of the junction left unmatched. This CDR3 spans 19 amino acids. Germline V lookup: CDR1 MNHNY, CDR2 SVGAGI (reference sequence). CDR3 loop: CASSYKRLAGAQSPDEQFF. The CDR3 region has the DNA TGTGCCAGCAGTTACAAAAGACTAGCGGGGGCCCAATCTCCGGATGAGCAGTTCTTC.

This clonotype was recorded at least ten times. V gene TRBV7-7 combines with J gene TRBJ2-7; TRBD1 aligns across 8 bases. Germline V gene lookup returns CDR1 SSHAT and CDR2 FNYEAQ (reference sequence). There are 13 residues in the CDR3. Germline trimming cut 6 bases from V and 6 bases from J; bases unmatched to any gene: 7. The CDR3 reads CASSPTGDREQYF. In nucleotides, the CDR3 is TGTGCCAGCAGTCCGACAGGGGATCGCGAGCAGTACTTC.

CDR3 region: CASSQGRVSTDTQYF. CDR3 nucleotides: TGCGCCAGCAGCCAAGGGCGGGTTAGCACAGATACGCAGTATTTT. The V gene is TRBV4-3, the J gene TRBJ2-3, with TRBD2 as a possible D gene (5 bases). Germline V CDR1 and CDR2: LGHNA, YSLEER. The CDR3 is 15 amino acids. V shed 1 base and J shed 0 bases, with 8 bases lying between them.